This T cell receptor (beta chain) was captured by sequencing in a study of CD8 T cells in Susac syndrome. CDR3 length equals 15 residues. Germline V gene lookup returns CDR1 MNHEY and CDR2 SVGAGI. Trimming shortened V by 7 bases and J by 5 bases, and 20 bases separated the two germline ends. The CD8+ and CD4+ T cells were isolated magnetically using a negative isolation approach, whereas the TEMRA cells were enriched by FACS. Reverse transcription used about 0.45 to 1 ug RNA and random hexamers. MiXCR was run by TCRdb on the immunoSEQ multiplex PCR reads, yielding one entry per CDR3 protein. The sample consists of roughly 190,000 distinct CDR3 sequences, almost 96% of them appearing once.

The V call is TRBV6-5, the J call TRBJ2-5; no firm D call. The clonotype comes from a human donor with Susac syndrome. The sample comprised CD4+ T cells from PBMCs. CDR3 loop: CASTNLDPSRETQYF. The DNA for the CDR3 is TGTGCCAGCACCAACCTGGACCCAAGCCGTGAGACCCAGTACTTC.